Each of the 20 T cell receptor beta chains below was sequenced from the same sample in a study of blood T cell repertoires in COVID-19. Method: immunoSEQ multiplex PCR; TCRdb's copy keeps in-frame clones and lacks some. Of roughly 130,000 clones in the sample, under 90% are singletons; the top ten hold approximately 5%. Input material: peripheral blood. The receptor source for this set is a woman aged 70-85 years with acute or convalescent COVID-19.

The V call is TRBV12-3 or TRBV12-4, the J call TRBJ1-2; D is ambiguous. The CDR3 covers 13 residues. V was shortened by 3 bases and J by 4 bases, with 9 bases between the two germline ends. CDR3 in DNA: TGTGCCAGCAGTTTGGCTGGTGGCTATGGCTACACCTTC. It codes for CASSLAGGYGYTF.

The chain is built from TRBV4-3 and TRBJ1-2, with TRBD1 matching over 7 bases. This CDR3 spans 15 amino acids. V lost 4 bases to trimming and J lost 6 bases; unmatched junction nucleotides: 11. The germline V gene encodes CDR1 LGHNA and CDR2 YSLEER. The CDR3, as DNA: TGCGCCAGCAGCCTACAAAGGGGGCGCGAGGATGGCTACACCTTC. Translating gives CASSLQRGREDGYTF.

V is TRBV9 and J is TRBJ1-4; D call uncertain. Germline V lookup: CDR1 SGDLS, CDR2 YYNGEE. The V gene lost 3 bases and the J gene lost 0 bases, with 9 bases spanning the gap. The CDR3 length is 15 residues. This CDR3 reads CASSAHSSTNEKLFF. Written as DNA, the CDR3 is TGTGCCAGCAGCGCTCACAGCTCAACTAATGAAAAACTGTTTTTT. Combining the CDR3 with reference TRBV9 and TRBJ1-4 gives the whole variable domain DSGVTQTPKHLITATGQRVTLRCSPRSGDLSVYWYQQSLDQGLQFLIQYYNGEERAKGNILERFSAQQFPDLHSELNLSSLELGDSALYFCASSAHSSTNEKLFFGSGTQLSVL.

The chain uses TRBV2 and TRBJ2-2; perhaps TRBD1 as D (5 bases). The CDR3 contains 16 residues. V gave up 5 bases and J gave up 0 bases, with 13 bases separating them. Germline CDR1 SNHLY, CDR2 FYNNEI. The CDR3: CASSPPGSANTGELFF. The CDR3, as DNA: TGTGCCAGCAGTCCACCAGGGTCGGCGAACACCGGGGAGCTGTTTTTT.

The chain combines TRBV5-5 with TRBJ2-5, with 9 nucleotides matching TRBD1. The CDR3 runs 15 residues. The junction had 9 bases not matched to a gene; V was cut back by 4 bases and J by 5 bases. Germline V lookup: CDR1 SGHKS, CDR2 YYEKEE (reference sequence). In DNA form, the CDR3 reads TGTGCCAGCAGCCCGGGACAGGGCGTGTGGGAGACCCAGTACTTC. This encodes CASSPGQGVWETQYF.

The gene calls are TRBV5-4 and TRBJ2-5; D is perhaps TRBD1 (6 bases). This CDR3 has 15 residues. Germline V gene lookup returns CDR1 SGHNT and CDR2 YYREEE (reference sequence). V gave up 5 bases and J gave up 5 bases, with 19 bases separating them. This CDR3 is CASRAQGRRGETQYF. CDR3 sequence (DNA): TGTGCCAGCAGAGCCCAGGGGCGGCGCGGTGAGACCCAGTACTTC.

This chain connects TRBV7-9 to TRBJ2-3, with 10 bases matching TRBD1. Germline V gene sequence: CDR1 SEHNR, CDR2 FQNEAQ (reference sequence). Trimming removed 6 bases from V and 3 bases from J; junction bases left unmatched: 9. The CDR3 consists of 16 residues. The CDR3 sequence: CASSRRRTGGTDTQYF. The CDR3 DNA is TGTGCCAGCAGTCGGAGACGGACAGGGGGTACAGATACGCAGTATTTT.

This clone was observed a few times. The gene calls are TRBV19 and TRBJ1-2, with a tentative D call TRBD1 (6 bases). The V gene's germline CDR1 is LNHDA and CDR2 SQIVND (reference sequence). Deletions cut 6 bases from V and 5 bases from J, with 13 bases between. This CDR3 is 13 amino acids long. The CDR3: CASRPGVGYGYTF. CDR3 sequence (DNA): TGTGCCAGTAGACCAGGGGTGGGATATGGCTACACCTTC.

V is TRBV6-6 and J is TRBJ1-3; TRBD1 aligns across 10 bases. The CDR3 consists of 16 residues. Germline CDR1 is MNHNY and CDR2 is SVGAGI (reference sequence). Trimming took 6 bases from V and 2 from J; bases not matched to a gene: 7. The DNA for the CDR3 is TGTGCCAGCAGAAAAGGACAGGGGGTTCCTGGAAACACCATATATTTT. Protein: CASRKGQGVPGNTIYF.

This clone was detected a few times. The chain combines TRBV5-6 with TRBJ2-2; 8 bases fit TRBD1. CDR1 is SGHDT and CDR2 is YYEEEE in the germline V gene. The CDR3 extends over 14 amino acids. Unmatched junction bases numbered 3, after V lost 2 bases and J lost 6 bases. CDR3 residues: CASSFIQGAGELFF. The CDR3 nucleotides are TGTGCCAGCAGCTTTATACAGGGGGCCGGGGAGCTGTTTTTT.

As regards this clone: Additional DNA sequences in this sample encode the identical CDR3. The gene calls are TRBV4-3 and TRBJ1-3; D possibly corresponds to TRBD1 (6 bases). This CDR3 has 16 amino acids. V lost 0 bases, J lost 4 bases, and 13 bases lay in between. Germline lookup yields CDR1 LGHNA and CDR2 YSLEER. Here the CDR3 DNA reads TGCGCCAGCAGCCAAGAGGGGGACACCCTAGGAAACACCATATATTTT. This codes for CASSQEGDTLGNTIYF.

This clone was picked up a small number of times. The rearrangement joins TRBV4-3 to TRBJ1-4, with no clear D. In germline, CDR1 is LGHNA, CDR2 YSLEER. This CDR3 is built from 17 residues. Deletions cut 0 bases from V and 8 bases from J, with 19 bases between. The DNA for the CDR3 is TGCGCCAGCAGCCAAGACGCGGTGGGAGGGAGAGGGGAAAAACTGTTTTTT. Translation gives CASSQDAVGGRGEKLFF.

V gene TRBV19 combines with J gene TRBJ1-1; possibly TRBD1 for D (5 bases). Germline V lookup: CDR1 LNHDA, CDR2 SQIVND (reference sequence). The CDR3 runs 17 residues. V lost 4 bases, J lost 4 bases, and 22 bases lay in between. This chain's CDR3 is CASSTLSGTSRGTEAFF. As DNA, the CDR3 is TGTGCCAGTAGTACCCTTTCCGGGACTTCAAGGGGCACTGAAGCTTTCTTT.

The gene calls are TRBV6-4 and TRBJ1-6; no definite D call. The germline V gene has CDR1 MRHNA and CDR2 SNTAGT. Trimming shortened V by 3 bases and J by 10 bases, and 10 bases separated the two germline ends. This CDR3 spans 13 amino acids. The CDR3 region is CASSEFPGSPLHF. The CDR3 region has the DNA TGTGCCAGCAGTGAATTTCCGGGGTCACCCCTCCACTTT.

This clone has a handful of counts. V and J are TRBV6-5 and TRBJ1-5, with D perhaps TRBD1 (6 bases). The V gene's germline CDR1 is MNHEY and CDR2 SVGAGI. With 6 bases removed from V and 1 base from J, the gap between germline ends came to 13 bases. The CDR3 is made up of 15 amino acids. Written as DNA, the CDR3 is TGTGCCAGCAGGATCGACAGGTTGAGCAATCAGCCCCAGCATTTT. Protein sequence: CASRIDRLSNQPQHF.

The chain is built from TRBV9 and TRBJ1-4; TRBD1 is a possible D gene (6 bases). Per germline, CDR1 SGDLS and CDR2 YYNGEE. This CDR3 contains 16 residues. V shed 3 bases and J shed 4 bases, with 16 bases lying between them. In nucleotides, the CDR3 is TGTGCCAGCAGCGGAGACGGGGGGGCTATTAATGAAAAACTGTTTTTT. Its translation: CASSGDGGAINEKLFF.

This clone was seen just once. The rearrangement joins TRBV7-8 to TRBJ2-7, with D possibly matching TRBD2 (7 bases). V dropped 2 bases and J dropped 6 bases, with 20 bases sitting between them. The CDR3 runs 16 residues. Per the germline V gene, CDR1 is SGHVS and CDR2 is FQNEAQ. CDR3 bases: TGTGCCAGCAGCTTAATATGGGGGGGCCCGGGAGGCGAGCAGTACTTC. Translation: CASSLIWGGPGGEQYF.

The chain recombines TRBV10-3 with TRBJ2-7, with TRBD1 identical over 9 bases. V was clipped by 6 bases and J by 5 bases; unmatched bases: 5. Germline loops: CDR1 ENHRY, CDR2 SYGVKD. The CDR3 has 13 amino acids. The CDR3 loop reads CAIRTDRGHEQYV. The CDR3 DNA reads as TGTGCCATCAGGACGGACAGGGGTCACGAGCAGTACGTC.

The count of this clone is one. The rearrangement joins TRBV6-1 to TRBJ2-3, with 7 bases aligning to TRBD2. CDR1 and CDR2 (germline): MNHNS, SASEGT. V lost 2 bases to trimming and J lost 3 bases; unmatched junction nucleotides: 8. The CDR3 spans 16 residues. The CDR3 is CASSERRLAETDTQYF. The CDR3 DNA sequence: TGTGCCAGCAGTGAACGGAGGCTAGCGGAAACAGATACGCAGTATTTT.

The V call is TRBV5-4, the J call TRBJ2-2; D gene unclear. V was pared by 4 bases and J by 9 bases, with 13 bases between. The CDR3 totals 13 residues. Germline values: CDR1 SGHNT, CDR2 YYREEE (reference sequence). The CDR3 coding sequence is TGTGCCAGCAGCCCGCCAGGCATGAGGGAGCTGTTTTTT. Protein sequence: CASSPPGMRELFF.